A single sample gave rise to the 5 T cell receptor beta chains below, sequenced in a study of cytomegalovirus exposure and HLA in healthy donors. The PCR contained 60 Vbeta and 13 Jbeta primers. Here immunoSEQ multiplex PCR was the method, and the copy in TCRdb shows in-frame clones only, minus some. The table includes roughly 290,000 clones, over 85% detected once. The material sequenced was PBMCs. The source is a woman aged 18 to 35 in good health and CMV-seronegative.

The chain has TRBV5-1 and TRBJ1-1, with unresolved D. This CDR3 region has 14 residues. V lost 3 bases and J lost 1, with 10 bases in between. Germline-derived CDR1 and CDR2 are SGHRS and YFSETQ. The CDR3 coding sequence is TGCGCCAGCAGCTGGGCGGGAACGAACACTGAAGCTTTCTTT. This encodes CASSWAGTNTEAFF.

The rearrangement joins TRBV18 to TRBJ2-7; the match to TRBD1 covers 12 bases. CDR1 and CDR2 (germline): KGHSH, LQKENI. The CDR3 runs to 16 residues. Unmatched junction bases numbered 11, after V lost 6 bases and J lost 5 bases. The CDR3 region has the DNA TGTGCCAGCTCGCCTAGGCTACGGGACAGGGGGCACGAGCAGTACTTC. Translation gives CASSPRLRDRGHEQYF.

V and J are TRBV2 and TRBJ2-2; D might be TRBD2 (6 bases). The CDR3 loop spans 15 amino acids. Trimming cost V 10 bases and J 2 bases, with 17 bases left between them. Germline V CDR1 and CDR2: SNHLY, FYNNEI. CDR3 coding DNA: TGTGCCATTGAATCGCGGGACTTTAACACCGGGGAGCTGTTTTTT. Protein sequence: CAIESRDFNTGELFF.

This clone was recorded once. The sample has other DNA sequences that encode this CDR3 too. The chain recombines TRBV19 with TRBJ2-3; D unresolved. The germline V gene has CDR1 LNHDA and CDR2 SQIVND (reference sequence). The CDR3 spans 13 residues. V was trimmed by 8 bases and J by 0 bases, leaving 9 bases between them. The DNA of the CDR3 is TGTGCCAGTTCTGGAGTTAGCACAGATACGCAGTATTTT. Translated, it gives CASSGVSTDTQYF.

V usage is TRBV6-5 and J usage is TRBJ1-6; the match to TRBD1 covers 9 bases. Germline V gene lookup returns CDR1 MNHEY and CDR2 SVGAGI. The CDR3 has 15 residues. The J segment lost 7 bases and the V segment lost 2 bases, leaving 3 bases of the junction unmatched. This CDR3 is CASSYGGTGNSPLHF. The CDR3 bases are TGTGCCAGCAGTTACGGCGGGACAGGGAATTCACCCCTCCACTTT.